The entry below gives a single T cell receptor beta chain sequence along with its context. Its matching antigen is unknown. The sample comes from a study of T cells in Graves' hyperthyroidism and ophthalmopathy. General study results and limits: Separating ophthalmopathy from stable hyperthyroidism was achieved by a 13 V-J model. The model forecast ophthalmopathy, anticipating it by a median roughly 6 months before onset.

No progression to ophthalmopathy during 18 months of follow-up defined stable disease. Recently diagnosed hyperthyroidism of less than 2 months' duration affected patients aged 18 to 65. TCR beta CDR3 sequences were amplified from RNA transcripts. The HTBI primer set served for first-round RT-PCR of the TCR CDR3. TCRdb ran MiXCR on the multiplex PCR reads and lists one entry per CDR3 protein. The repertoire holds around 350,000 distinct CDR3 sequences, with 15% to 20% as singletons. The CDR3 consists of 15 residues. The V end lost 0 bases, the J end lost 8 bases, and 17 bases lay between the germline ends. Germline V gene sequence: CDR1 GTSNPN, CDR2 SVGIG (reference sequence).

The chain has TRBV30 and TRBJ1-5; weak D call: TRBD1 (6 bases). Sequencing was performed on blood. The origin of this receptor is a woman in her late teens or twenties with Graves' hyperthyroidism. CDR3 sequence (DNA): TGTGCCTGGAGTGTGGGGGGCAGGACGAGGGAGCCCCAGCATTTT. Translation gives CAWSVGGRTREPQHF.